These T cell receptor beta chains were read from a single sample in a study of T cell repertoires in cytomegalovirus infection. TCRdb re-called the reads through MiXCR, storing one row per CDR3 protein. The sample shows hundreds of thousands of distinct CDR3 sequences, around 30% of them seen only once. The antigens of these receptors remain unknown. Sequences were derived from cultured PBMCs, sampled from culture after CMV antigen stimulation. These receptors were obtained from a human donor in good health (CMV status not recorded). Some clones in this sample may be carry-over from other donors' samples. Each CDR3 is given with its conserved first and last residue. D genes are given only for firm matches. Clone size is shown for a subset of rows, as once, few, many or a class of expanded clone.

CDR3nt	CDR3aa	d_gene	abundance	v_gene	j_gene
TGTGCCAGCAGCTTAGGGTGGCAGCTTTCCTACGAGCAGTACTTC	CASSLGWQLSYEQYF	.	.	TRBV7-2	TRBJ2-7
TGTGCCAGCCAAGGGGGCGCCTGGACTCTGTTCTTC	CASQGGAWTLFF	TRBD1	few	TRBV12-3/TRBV12-4	TRBJ2-1
TGTGCCAGCAGTTTAGTAGAGGACAATGAGCAGTTCTTC	CASSLVEDNEQFF	.	.	TRBV28	TRBJ2-1
TGTGCCAGCAGCGCGAGCCGACAGGGAAGATCCTACGAGCAGTACTTC	CASSASRQGRSYEQYF	TRBD1	many	TRBV7-8	TRBJ2-7
TGTGCCATCAGTGAGTCGGGGGGTAAGGTCACTGAAGCTTTCTTT	CAISESGGKVTEAFF	.	.	TRBV10-3	TRBJ1-1
TGCAGCGTTCTGGGTGATGGGGGCTATGAGACCCAGTACTTC	CSVLGDGGYETQYF	.	.	TRBV29-1	TRBJ2-5
TGTGCCAGCAGTTTGGGAACCACAGGGAAAGCTTTCTTT	CASSLGTTGKAFF	.	.	TRBV12-3/TRBV12-4	TRBJ1-1
TGTGCCAGCAGCTTGGACCCGATGGGGCGGGGCGAGCAGTACTTC	CASSLDPMGRGEQYF	.	few	TRBV5-4	TRBJ2-7
TGTGCCAGCAGCCCACTGACAGGGGTCACTGAAGCTTTCTTT	CASSPLTGVTEAFF	TRBD1	few	TRBV7-2	TRBJ1-1
TGTGCCAGGAGCCCACTAGGGTATGAGCAGTTCTTC	CARSPLGYEQFF	.	.	TRBV7-2	TRBJ2-1
TGTGCCAGCAGTTTTATTCTGAACACTGAAGCTTTCTTT	CASSFILNTEAFF	.	.	TRBV6-2/TRBV6-3	TRBJ1-1
TGTGCCAGCAGCTCCCGGGACAGACAAGAGACCCAGTACTTC	CASSSRDRQETQYF	TRBD1	few	TRBV5-3	TRBJ2-5
TGTGCCAGCAGTCAAAACAGCTACGAGCAGTACTTC	CASSQNSYEQYF	.	.	TRBV12-3/TRBV12-4	TRBJ2-7
TGTGCCAGCAGCTTAAACGGTCCTAATTCACCCCTCCACTTT	CASSLNGPNSPLHF	.	few	TRBV7-9	TRBJ1-6
TGTGCCAGCAGCTTAGCCCCGCGACAGGGCCCTAATGAAAAACTGTTTTTT	CASSLAPRQGPNEKLFF	TRBD1	few	TRBV7-9	TRBJ1-4
TGTGCCAGCAGACCCATAGAGGCAGATACGCAGTATTTT	CASRPIEADTQYF	.	.	TRBV2	TRBJ2-3
TGTGCCATCAGAGAGGACATTCACTATGGCTACACCTTC	CAIREDIHYGYTF	.	few	TRBV10-3	TRBJ1-2
TGTGCCAGCAGCCCCCGACCTGCTAGCGGGGGTTACAATGAGCAGTTCTTC	CASSPRPASGGYNEQFF	TRBD2	few	TRBV4-2	TRBJ2-1
TGTGCCAGCTCACACTCCGGTAGCCGGGACACCACGAGGTGGAATTACATTCAGTACTTC	CASSHSGSRDTTRWNYIQYF	.	few	TRBV18	TRBJ2-4
TGTGCCATCAGTGAGGCCAAGCAAGAGACCCAGTACTTC	CAISEAKQETQYF	.	.	TRBV10-3	TRBJ2-5
TGTGCCAGCAGCTCGAGTAGTTCACCCCTCCACTTT	CASSSSSSPLHF	.	many	TRBV7-2	TRBJ1-6
TGTGCCAGCAGCCGCCGACTATATACAGATACGCAGTATTTT	CASSRRLYTDTQYF	.	many	TRBV7-8	TRBJ2-3
TGTGCCAGCAGTGAAGGAACGGCCGGAGATACGCAGTATTTT	CASSEGTAGDTQYF	.	few	TRBV2	TRBJ2-3
TGTGCCTGGGACGACGCGGGGTCGACTGAAGCTTTCTTT	CAWDDAGSTEAFF	.	few	TRBV30	TRBJ1-1
TGCGCCAGCAGCCAAGATCAGTTGGGACACGTTAATGAAAAACTGTTTTTT	CASSQDQLGHVNEKLFF	.	few	TRBV4-1	TRBJ1-4
TGTGCCAGCAGCTTGGGGATGGGGGTGGGCGATACGCAGTATTTT	CASSLGMGVGDTQYF	.	.	TRBV5-5	TRBJ2-3
TGTGCCAGCAGCATCAGCAGAAATCAGCCCCAGCATTTT	CASSISRNQPQHF	.	many	TRBV7-2	TRBJ1-5
TGTGCCAGCAGCTTAAGACCGGTCAATCAGCCCCAGCATTTT	CASSLRPVNQPQHF	.	many	TRBV7-2	TRBJ1-5
TGTGCCAGCGACAGCGGAGCGCCCTACAATGAGCAGTTCTTC	CASDSGAPYNEQFF	.	many	TRBV6-2/TRBV6-3	TRBJ2-1
TGTGCCACCAGTGACCCCGCGGCGCAAGGGACCGATGAGCAGTTCTTC	CATSDPAAQGTDEQFF	.	few	TRBV24-1	TRBJ2-1